This TCR beta chain appears in the sequencing data of a study of blood T cell repertoires in COVID-19 (dated by TCRdb to the early 2020s). Describing the broader study: Samples from collaborators originated in the United States, Italy and Spain and spanned both the acute and convalescent phases of COVID-19. The material from the prospective study consisted of cDNA or gDNA derived from T cells, B-cell-depleted T cells, or PBMCs. Deeply sampled blood TCRbeta repertoires from subjects exposed to, actively infected with, or recovered from COVID-19 were included in the dataset. The repertoires were made available in a free public database intended to serve as a resource for research on the immune response to SARS-CoV-2. The samples were drawn from the first 160 participants of the ongoing ImmuneRACE study and from over 950 subjects provided by 6 global collaborators. Sample metadata almost always included a de-identified subject ID, COVID-19 status, age in years and sex. Where HLA class I and class II types were available, the types were taken from metadata supplied by the sample provider, not from assay-based typing.

The immunoSEQ Assay, a bias-controlled multiplex PCR, was used to amplify TCRbeta CDR3 regions from genomic DNA. The authors' pipeline ran thus. Within the assay, amplification of reference gene primers was used to estimate how many nucleated cells each sample contained. Sequence reads were collapsed and filtered to measure the absolute abundance of every unique TCRbeta CDR3 rearrangement. For each sample, productive Simpson clonality was calculated as the square root of Simpson's diversity index over productive rearrangements. TCRdb's version of the immuneACCESS table is confined to in-frame rearrangements and falls short of the full clone set. An unresolved V gene accounts for under half of the shortfall where checked; the remainder is of unknown origin. V and J calls and clone size are as listed in that table; D and trimming were resolved from the DNA. Recorded for this sample are 70,000 to 95,000 clones; 85% of them occurred a single time. The ten largest clones represent about 11% of the sample.

In the case of this clone: There is no known antigen for this receptor. Per-base quality was not reported, and no clone a single base away is much larger than it.

Overall results and qualifications from the work: How much clinical and demographic metadata was included differed by source and by participant, and the metadata was provided uncurated.

In the germline V gene, CDR1 corresponds to SGHRS and CDR2 to YFSETQ. The CDR3 measures 14 amino acids from cysteine to phenylalanine. CDR3 DNA is the only sequence kept; it has 42 bases, read in frame from the first base. V loses 0 bases at its end and J loses 6 bases; junction bases beyond the gene matches: 2. Whole blood was collected in K2EDTA tubes by collaborating institutions according to the institutions' own protocols. For TCRbeta analysis, collaborators shipped samples in one of three forms: frozen whole blood, isolated PBMCs, or DNA extracted from either of those sample types. The rearranged chain carries TRBV5-1 and TRBJ2-2, with TRBD2 identical over 7 junction bases. The sequenced sample was peripheral blood. The origin of this receptor is a woman aged 70-85 years with active or convalescent COVID-19. The nucleotide sequence reads as follows: TGCGCCAGCAGCTTGGCTAGCGGCGCCGGGGAGCTGTTTTTT. Its translation is CASSLASGAGELFF.